This T cell receptor beta chain came from a study of human T cells and chemical hapten exposure. Time point here: patch test 2, 6 weeks after DPC sensitization. Treatment reported: therapeutic diphenylcyclopropenone sensitization with weekly scalp DPC. Donors, patients with alopecia ranging from 18 to 70 years old and judged suitable for DPC, provided samples. Study-level results: It was expanded TCRs that formed significantly more large CDR3 similarity clusters than controls did.

TCRdb reanalysed the RACE reads using MiXCR and keeps one entry per CDR3 protein. The repertoire has some 88,000 distinct CDR3 sequences, roughly 9.6% of them found once; the top ten carry roughly 2.2%. A note on this clonotype: The antigen remains unidentified.

The sample was whole blood, taken in connection with sensitization to the hapten diphenylcyclopropenone (DPC). The sequence was obtained from a man aged 35 to 55 with alopecia areata. Some clones in this sample may be carry-over from other donors' samples.

Here the CDR3 DNA reads TGTGCCAGCAGTTATTTCCGATTAGGGACAGGGGTTTTCTTT. It translates to CASSYFRLGTGVFF. This chain joins TRBV6-6 and TRBJ1-1, with 10 bases matching TRBD1. CDR1 is MNHNY and CDR2 is SVGAGI in the germline V gene (reference sequence). The ends lost 3 bases at V and 13 bases at J; junction bases unmatched: 11. CDR3 length: 14 residues.